These T cell receptor beta chains were read from a single sample in a study of immune characteristics of hereditary and idiopathic chronic pancreatitis. Produced via immunoSEQ multiplex PCR; TCRdb's table is partial and in-frame only. The sample contains about 6,000 clones, roughly 73% of which appear only once. The sequencing input was pancreas tissue with hereditary chronic pancreatitis. The receptors shown here come from a human donor with chronic pancreatitis. The CDR3 runs from the conserved cysteine through the conserved F or W. The D gene is left open where the match is weak. Only some rows state a clone size, as once, few, many or a class for expanded clones.

v_call	clone_size	d_call	j_call	cdr3_nt	cdr3_aa
TRBV5-4	-	-	TRBJ2-3	TGTGCCAGCAGCGTTGACTTTCTTAGCACAGATACGCAGTATTTT	CASSVDFLSTDTQYF
TRBV7-2	few	TRBD2	TRBJ2-3	TGTGCCAGCAGCTTGCCTAGCGGGGATGTCACAGATACGCAGTATTTT	CASSLPSGDVTDTQYF
TRBV24-1	-	TRBD1	TRBJ2-5	TGTGCCACCAGTGATGGTACAGGGGGGCTGGGAGAGACCCAGTACTTC	CATSDGTGGLGETQYF
TRBV4-2	few	-	TRBJ1-1	TGTGCCAGCAGCCAAGGAGGGGGAAGGACTGAAGCTTTCTTT	CASSQGGGRTEAFF
TRBV2	-	-	TRBJ2-2	TGTGCCAGCAGGGGGCAGGTGGACACCGGGGAGCTGTTTTTT	CASRGQVDTGELFF
TRBV9	-	-	TRBJ2-3	TGTGCCAGCAGCGTAGGGGGGACAGATACGCAGTATTTT	CASSVGGTDTQYF
TRBV14	-	TRBD1	TRBJ2-2	TGTGCCAGCAGCTTCACAGGGGCCGGGGAGCTGTTTTTT	CASSFTGAGELFF
TRBV29-1	few	TRBD2	TRBJ2-7	TGCAGCGTTACAACTAGCGGGGTCATAGAGCAGTACTTC	CSVTTSGVIEQYF
TRBV13	-	-	TRBJ1-1	TGTGCCAGCAGCTTAGATTCGATTACGACCAACACTGAAGCTTTCTTT	CASSLDSITTNTEAFF
TRBV27	-	-	TRBJ2-2	TGTGCCAGCAGTTTGAATGGGGTAGCACGGAACACCGGGGAGCTGTTTTTT	CASSLNGVARNTGELFF
TRBV11-3	-	-	TRBJ2-1	TGTGCCAGCAGCTTAGTAGCGAACTCTAATGAGCAGTTCTTC	CASSLVANSNEQFF